These 15 T cell receptor beta chains share one sample of origin, sequenced in a study of human T cells and chemical hapten exposure (dated by TCRdb to the early 2020s). Preparation of the library involved RACE. TCRdb shows the sequencer as NextSeq 500. Using fastp trimming at Q25 and MiXCR clonotype assembly, TCRdb reanalyzed the public sequencing data and kept in-frame beta chains. CDR3 protein sequences are deduplicated, and each keeps its most common genes and DNA. This sample is represented by more than 50,000 distinct CDR3 sequences; around 7% of them were singletons. The ten largest make up 1.6% of the sample. The intended sense of this specimen's time point label: pre-sensitization, week 0. The treatment or condition label corresponds to: therapeutic diphenylcyclopropenone sensitization with weekly scalp DPC. Sequenced material: whole blood, taken in connection with sensitization to the hapten diphenylcyclopropenone (DPC). Receptors originate from a woman in her 30s with alopecia areata. Some clones in this sample may be carry-over from other donors' samples.

The sample holds many counts of this clonotype. CDR3 DNA: TGCAGTGCTAGGCCGAGCTCCTACGAGCAGTACTTC. Translating it yields CSARPSSYEQYF. The rearrangement links TRBV20-1 to TRBJ2-7; D ambiguous. This CDR3 is built from 12 residues. Deletions cut 3 bases from V and 0 bases from J, with 6 bases between. The V gene's germline CDR1 is DFQATT and CDR2 SNEGSKA (reference sequence).

This clonotype was detected only a few times. J is TRBJ1-5 and V is TRBV6-1; weak D call: TRBD1 (5 bases). V lost 5 bases and J 5 bases, leaving 13 bases between the germline ends. This CDR3 is 14 amino acids long. Germline-derived CDR1 and CDR2 are MNHNS and SASEGT. The CDR3 reads CASSSGGSDQPQHF. The CDR3 DNA follows: TGTGCCAGCAGTTCTGGGGGGTCCGATCAGCCCCAGCATTTT.

This clonotype was found a few times. The rearrangement uses TRBV5-1 and TRBJ1-5, with 7 bases fitting TRBD1. The CDR3 is 13 amino acids. Germline trimming cut 5 bases from V and 3 bases from J; bases unmatched to any gene: 2. The V gene's germline CDR1 is SGHRS and CDR2 YFSETQ. In nucleotides, the CDR3 is TGCGCCAGCAGTACAGGGGACAATCAGCCCCAGCATTTT. Its translation: CASSTGDNQPQHF.

This clonotype was observed many times. The chain couples TRBV2 to TRBJ2-7; the match to TRBD1 covers 9 bases. This CDR3 region has 16 residues. With V trimmed by 5 bases and J by 7 bases, 15 bases remained unmatched. Germline V lookup: CDR1 SNHLY, CDR2 FYNNEI. CDR3 protein: CASSSNHRDRVEEQYF. The CDR3 coding sequence is TGTGCCAGCAGTTCTAACCACCGGGACAGGGTTGAAGAGCAGTACTTC.

This clonotype has at least ten counts. The chain is built from TRBV7-3 and TRBJ1-2, with D possibly TRBD1 on 5 matching bases. Trimming took off 0 bases at V and 2 bases at J, with 10 bases between the two ends. Germline-derived CDR1 and CDR2 are SGHTA and FQGTGA. The CDR3 runs to 15 residues. CDR3 sequence (DNA): TGTGCCAGCAGCTTAACCGCGACAGCCAACTATGGCTACACCTTC. This codes for CASSLTATANYGYTF.

This chain links TRBV29-1 with TRBJ2-3, with D possibly being TRBD2 (6 bases). V lost 7 bases to trimming and J lost 3 bases, with 14 bases between them. Per germline, CDR1 SQVTM and CDR2 ANQGSEA. There are 13 residues in the CDR3. The CDR3 sequence is CSGFRGGTDTQYF. The CDR3 DNA reads TGCAGCGGGTTTCGAGGAGGGACAGATACGCAGTATTTT.

In its sample, this clonotype was seen many times. V and J are TRBV30 and TRBJ2-1; D tentatively reads TRBD1 or TRBD2 (6 bases each). The V end was cut by 6 bases, the J end by 8 bases, with 20 bases between. CDR3 size: 14 residues. Germline V CDR1 and CDR2: GTSNPN, SVGIG (reference sequence). Here the CDR3 DNA reads TGTGCCTGTGGAGGGGGGCGTACCATCCATGAGCAGTTCTTC. It codes for CACGGGRTIHEQFF.

This clonotype was seen ten or more times. The genes are TRBV14 and TRBJ2-1; D call uncertain. With 6 bases removed from V and 6 bases from J, the gap between germline ends came to 6 bases. Germline CDR1 and CDR2: SGHDN and FVKESK. CDR3 length equals 11 residues. This CDR3 reads CASRFGNEQFF. The DNA for the CDR3 is TGTGCCAGCAGGTTTGGCAATGAGCAGTTCTTC.

This clonotype was seen repeatedly, ten times or more. The chain recombines TRBV6-5 with TRBJ1-6, with no clear D. Germline V gene lookup returns CDR1 MNHEY and CDR2 SVGAGI. This CDR3 has 15 residues. V was trimmed by 0 bases and J by 8 bases, leaving 11 bases between them. CDR3 sequence (DNA): TGTGCCAGCAGTTACTCGATCCCCCGCGATTCACCCCTCCACTTT. It encodes CASSYSIPRDSPLHF.

This clonotype rates as medium-sized (0.01 to 0.1%). The chain is built from TRBV5-1 and TRBJ2-7; D is unresolved. The CDR3 has 13 amino acids. V dropped 3 bases and J dropped 2 bases, with 9 bases sitting between them. From germline, CDR1 is SGHRS and CDR2 YFSETQ. The CDR3 DNA sequence: TGCGCCAGCAGCTCGGACGGAGCCTACGAGCAGTACTTC. Translation gives CASSSDGAYEQYF.

This clonotype is deemed medium-sized. The chain combines TRBV9 with TRBJ2-1; D is undetermined. The germline V gene has CDR1 SGDLS and CDR2 YYNGEE. Trimming left V 3 bases short and J 10 bases short, with 17 bases between. CDR3 length: 14 residues. CDR3 protein: CASSANDLGGEQFF. The CDR3 nucleotides read TGTGCCAGCAGCGCGAATGATTTGGGTGGCGAGCAGTTCTTC.

This chain uses TRBV2 with TRBJ1-5; 7 bases map to TRBD1. CDR3 size: 14 residues. J was trimmed by 0 bases and V by 6 bases; bases with no gene match: 2. Per the germline V gene, CDR1 is SNHLY and CDR2 is FYNNEI. DNA for the CDR3: TGTGCCAGCAGGGACAGGAGTAGCAATCAGCCCCAGCATTTT. Protein sequence: CASRDRSSNQPQHF.

The CDR3 region is CASSQGTSGRVNEQFF. In DNA form, the CDR3 reads TGCGCCAGCAGCCAGGGGACTAGCGGTAGGGTCAATGAGCAGTTCTTC. The chain couples TRBV4-1 to TRBJ2-1; TRBD2 matches at 11 bases. Per germline, CDR1 MGHRA and CDR2 YSYEKL. V lost 3 bases to trimming and J lost 6 bases; unmatched junction nucleotides: 7. This CDR3 contains 16 residues.

This clonotype was counted ten times or more. The gene calls are TRBV6-1 and TRBJ1-5; 9 nucleotides match TRBD1. Germline V gives CDR1 MNHNS, CDR2 SASEGT. The CDR3 has 15 amino acids. V dropped 5 bases and J dropped 4; count of bases not matched to a gene: 6. The CDR3 here is CASSRDRGENQPQHF. As DNA, the CDR3 is TGTGCCAGCAGTCGCGACAGGGGGGAGAATCAGCCCCAGCATTTT.

This clonotype was seen at least ten times. This sequence joins TRBV12-3 or TRBV12-4 and TRBJ1-1; 8 bases fit TRBD1. V gave up 7 bases and J gave up 6 bases; unmatched junction bases: 4. The CDR3 has 12 amino acids. CDR3 protein: CASNQGAPEAFF. CDR3 bases: TGTGCCAGCAACCAGGGGGCGCCTGAAGCTTTCTTT.